One and the same sample provided the 19 T cell receptor beta chains below, sequenced in a study of post-analysis software for immune sequencing data (dated by TCRdb to about 2015). Preparation of the library involved PCR. Sequencer: Illumina HiSeq 2500. To reduce PCR and sequencing biases, unique molecular identifiers were incorporated into the TCR beta cDNA libraries. Through fastp at Q25 and MiXCR, TCRdb rebuilt clones from the public reads, retaining in-frame beta chains. Entries that share a CDR3 protein sequence are merged under the most common genes and DNA. The sample table holds about 500,000 distinct CDR3 sequences, of which less than 45% were seen once. The ten largest make up over 10% of the sample. The investigation overall reported the following: Significantly higher frequencies in patients than in controls were found for five TRBV segments, including TRBV5-6, TRBV5-1 and TRBV20-1.

Their antigens are not known. What was sequenced was blood. These receptors originate from a girl aged 5-17 years with multiple sclerosis.

The DNA for the CDR3 is TGTGCCATCAGTGAGGGACTAGCGGGAGGAACAGATACGCAGTATTTT. Residues: CAISEGLAGGTDTQYF. The rearrangement links TRBV10-3 to TRBJ2-3, with TRBD2 matching 14 bases. Germline CDR1 is ENHRY and CDR2 is SYGVKD. The length of the CDR3 is 16 residues. The J segment lost 3 bases and the V segment lost 2 bases, leaving 1 base of the junction unmatched.

The V gene is TRBV12-3 or TRBV12-4, the J gene TRBJ1-1; 8 nucleotides line up with TRBD1. J lost 4 bases, V lost 5 bases, and 9 bases had no gene match. The CDR3 is made up of 15 amino acids. The CDR3 here is CASSPTGGLSTEAFF. For the CDR3, the DNA is TGTGCCAGCAGTCCTACAGGGGGGTTAAGCACTGAAGCTTTCTTT.

Points on this clonotype: Compared with germline, one end of the junction differs, possibly owing to a read error. CDR3 sequence reads: CASSYLAGVETQDF. The CDR3 DNA follows: TGTGCCAGCAGTTACCTAGCGGGAGTGGAGACCCAGGACTTC. This chain links TRBV6-5 with TRBJ2-5, with 10 bases that match TRBD2. This CDR3 is built from 14 residues. The germline V gene has CDR1 MNHEY and CDR2 SVGAGI.

V and J are TRBV7-9 and TRBJ1-2; no clear D. Germline V lookup: CDR1 SEHNR, CDR2 FQNEAQ (reference sequence). Trimming left V 1 base short and J 4 bases short, with 10 bases between. This CDR3 has 14 residues. The DNA of the CDR3 is TGTGCCAGCAGCTTAGAATCCAGTCCCTATGGCTACACCTTC. Translation: CASSLESSPYGYTF.

This rearrangement joins TRBV15 to TRBJ2-7; TRBD2 aligns across 15 bases. With V trimmed by 11 bases and J by 0 bases, 8 bases remained unmatched. The length of the CDR3 is 16 residues. Per the germline V gene, CDR1 is LNHNV and CDR2 is YYDKDF (reference sequence). The CDR3 here is CAAGLAGGRFSYEQYF. CDR3 in DNA: TGTGCCGCCGGACTAGCGGGAGGGCGGTTCTCCTACGAGCAGTACTTC.

This clonotype was detected many times. The chain joins TRBV27 to TRBJ2-5; TRBD1 is a possible D gene (5 bases). This CDR3 is 13 amino acids long. The V and J ends lost 2 bases and 2 bases respectively, with 6 bases between them. CDR1 is MNHEY, CDR2 SMNVEV, per germline (reference sequence). CDR3 protein: CASSLRGQETQYF. For the CDR3, the DNA is TGTGCCAGCAGTTTAAGGGGACAAGAGACCCAGTACTTC.

This chain links TRBV7-2 with TRBJ2-7, with 14 bases identical to TRBD2. Looked up from germline, CDR1 is SGHTA and CDR2 is FQGNSA. This CDR3 contains 17 residues. The junction had 7 bases not matched to a gene; V was cut back by 5 bases and J by 1 base. DNA for the CDR3: TGTGCCAGCAGCCCCTTGACTAGCGGGGGGGCTTCCTACGAGCAGTACTTC. It is translated as CASSPLTSGGASYEQYF.

This clonotype has ten or more counts. V is TRBV20-1 and J is TRBJ2-1; D gene unclear. Germline values: CDR1 DFQATT, CDR2 SNEGSKA (reference sequence). The CDR3 loop spans 12 amino acids. V was trimmed by 5 bases and J by 10 bases, leaving 15 bases between them. CDR3 in amino acids: CSAGHVSVEQFF. CDR3 DNA: TGCAGTGCTGGCCATGTAAGTGTGGAGCAGTTCTTC.

The chain couples TRBV4-1 to TRBJ2-7; D call uncertain. V lost 0 bases and J lost 2, with 8 bases in between. The CDR3 loop spans 14 amino acids. CDR1 is MGHRA, CDR2 YSYEKL, per germline. DNA for the CDR3: TGCGCCAGCAGCCAAGAAGGCGGACCCTACGAGCAGTACTTC. Translation: CASSQEGGPYEQYF.

This clonotype was picked up a small number of times. The chain recombines TRBV5-5 with TRBJ2-1; 7 nucleotides agree with TRBD2. The CDR3 contains 14 residues. Germline loops: CDR1 SGHKS, CDR2 YYEKEE (reference sequence). V was pared by 1 base and J by 5 bases, with 3 bases of the junction left unmatched. CDR3 amino acids: CASSLWLADNEQFF. In nucleotides, the CDR3 is TGTGCCAGCAGCTTGTGGCTAGCGGACAATGAGCAGTTCTTC.

This clonotype has only a few counts. The CDR3 region is CASSGGWLAGGVHEQFF. CDR3 nucleotides: TGTGCCAGCAGCGGGGGCTGGCTAGCGGGAGGGGTCCATGAGCAGTTCTTC. The chain combines TRBV9 with TRBJ2-1, with 12 bases lining up with TRBD2. The CDR3 loop spans 17 amino acids. Germline V gene lookup returns CDR1 SGDLS and CDR2 YYNGEE. After removal of 3 bases from V and 8 bases from J, the junction contained 12 bases not matched to a gene.

This clonotype has only a few counts. The chain links TRBV5-5 to TRBJ2-7; perhaps TRBD2 as D (6 bases). V was trimmed by 0 bases and J by 11 bases, leaving 12 bases between them. The CDR3 runs 12 residues. Germline CDR1 and CDR2: SGHKS and YYEKEE (reference sequence). Written as DNA, the CDR3 is TGTGCCAGCAGCTTGGGGGAGGTTGTGGAGTACTTC. Protein product: CASSLGEVVEYF.

This clonotype was detected only a few times. The V call is TRBV6-5, the J call TRBJ1-2; 9 bases align to TRBD1. V was pared by 2 bases and J by 7 bases, with 8 bases of the junction left unmatched. CDR3 length: 15 amino acids. CDR1 and CDR2 (germline): MNHEY, SVGAGI. The CDR3 coding sequence is TGTGCCAGCAGTTACGGGTCCACAGGGGGCCTTGGCTACACCTTC. Protein: CASSYGSTGGLGYTF.

To note about this clonotype: The junction and the germline gene differ at one end; a read error may be behind it. The rearrangement links TRBV7-9 to TRBJ2-7; a weak D match, TRBD1 (5 bases). Germline V gene sequence: CDR1 SEHNR, CDR2 FQNEAQ (reference sequence). The CDR3 spans 12 residues. In DNA, the CDR3 is TGTGTCAGCAGCTTAGGGGCCTACGAGCAGTACTTC. Translated, it gives CVSSLGAYEQYF. The full variable domain, in which reference TRBV7-9 and TRBJ2-7 provide the parts outside the CDR3, is DTGVSQNPRHKITKRGQNVTFRCDPISEHNRLYWYRQTLGQGPEFLTYFQNEAQLEKSRLLSDRFSAERPKGSFSTLEIQRTEQGDSAMYLCVSSLGAYEQYFGPGTRLTVT.

The sample holds one count of this clonotype. This rearrangement joins TRBV12-3 or TRBV12-4 to TRBJ1-2, with 7 bases lining up with TRBD1. Trimming at V came to 6 bases and at J to 4 bases, leaving 8 bases not matched to a gene. This CDR3 spans 14 amino acids. Written as DNA, the CDR3 is TGTGCCAGCAGGAGTACAGGGGTGGGCTATGGCTACACCTTC. Protein: CASRSTGVGYGYTF.

The CDR3 loop is CASSSLGDNKQYF. The CDR3, as DNA: TGCGCCAGCAGCTCCCTGGGTGACAACAAGCAGTACTTC. The chain links TRBV5-1 to TRBJ2-5, with D uncertain. Germline V gene lookup returns CDR1 SGHRS and CDR2 YFSETQ. This CDR3 is 13 amino acids long. V lost 3 bases to trimming and J lost 11 bases, with 17 bases between them.

The V and J genes are TRBV20-1 and TRBJ2-1; TRBD2 aligns across 10 bases. Trimming took 7 bases from V and 4 from J; bases not matched to a gene: 10. The CDR3 contains 15 residues. CDR1 and CDR2 (germline): DFQATT, SNEGSKA (reference sequence). The chain's CDR3 is CSVFRLAGPYNEQFF. CDR3 DNA sequence: TGCAGTGTCTTCCGACTAGCGGGCCCATACAATGAGCAGTTCTTC.

J is TRBJ2-5 and V is TRBV10-3, with 9 bases matching TRBD2. The length of the CDR3 is 15 residues. Germline CDR1 and CDR2: ENHRY and SYGVKD. The ends lost 2 bases at V and 2 bases at J; junction bases unmatched: 3. The DNA for the CDR3 is TGTGCCATCAGTGAGGGGCTAGCGGGGCAAGAGACCCAGTACTTC. Its translation is CAISEGLAGQETQYF.

The chain recombines TRBV7-2 with TRBJ2-5, with a tentative D call TRBD1 (6 bases). V shed 5 bases and J shed 2 bases, with 15 bases lying between them. Germline V gene data show CDR1 as SGHTA and CDR2 as FQGNSA. The CDR3 runs to 15 residues. CDR3 residues: CASSLVMDRQETQYF. CDR3 DNA sequence: TGTGCCAGCAGCCTAGTCATGGACAGACAAGAGACCCAGTACTTC.